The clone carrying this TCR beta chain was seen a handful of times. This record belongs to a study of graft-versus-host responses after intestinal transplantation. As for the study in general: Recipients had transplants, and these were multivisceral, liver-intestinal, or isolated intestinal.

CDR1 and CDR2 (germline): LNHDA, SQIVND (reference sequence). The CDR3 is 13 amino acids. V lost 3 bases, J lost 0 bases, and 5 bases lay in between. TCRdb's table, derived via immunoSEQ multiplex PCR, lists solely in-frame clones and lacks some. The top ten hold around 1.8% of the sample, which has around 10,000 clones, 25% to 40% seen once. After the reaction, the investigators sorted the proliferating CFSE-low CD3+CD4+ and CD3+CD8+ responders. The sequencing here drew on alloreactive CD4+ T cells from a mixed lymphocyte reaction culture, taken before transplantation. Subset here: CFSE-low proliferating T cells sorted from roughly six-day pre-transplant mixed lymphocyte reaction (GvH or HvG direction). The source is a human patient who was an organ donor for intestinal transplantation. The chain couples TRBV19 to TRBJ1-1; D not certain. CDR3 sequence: CASSISLNTEAFF. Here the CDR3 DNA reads TGTGCCAGTAGTATTTCTCTGAACACTGAAGCTTTCTTT.